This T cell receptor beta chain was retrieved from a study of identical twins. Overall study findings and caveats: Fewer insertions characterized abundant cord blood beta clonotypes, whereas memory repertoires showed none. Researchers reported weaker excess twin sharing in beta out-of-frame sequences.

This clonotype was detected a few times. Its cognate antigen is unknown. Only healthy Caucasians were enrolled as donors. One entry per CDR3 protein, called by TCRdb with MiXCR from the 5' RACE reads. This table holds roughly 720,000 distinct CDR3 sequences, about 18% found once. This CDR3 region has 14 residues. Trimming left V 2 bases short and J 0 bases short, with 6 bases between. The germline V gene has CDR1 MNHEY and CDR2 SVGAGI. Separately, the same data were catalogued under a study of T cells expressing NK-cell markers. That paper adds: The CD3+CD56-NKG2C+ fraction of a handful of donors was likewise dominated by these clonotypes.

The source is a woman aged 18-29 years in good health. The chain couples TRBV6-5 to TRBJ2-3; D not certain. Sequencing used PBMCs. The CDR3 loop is CASSYRASTDTQYF. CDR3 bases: TGTGCCAGCAGTTACAGGGCCAGCACAGATACGCAGTATTTT.